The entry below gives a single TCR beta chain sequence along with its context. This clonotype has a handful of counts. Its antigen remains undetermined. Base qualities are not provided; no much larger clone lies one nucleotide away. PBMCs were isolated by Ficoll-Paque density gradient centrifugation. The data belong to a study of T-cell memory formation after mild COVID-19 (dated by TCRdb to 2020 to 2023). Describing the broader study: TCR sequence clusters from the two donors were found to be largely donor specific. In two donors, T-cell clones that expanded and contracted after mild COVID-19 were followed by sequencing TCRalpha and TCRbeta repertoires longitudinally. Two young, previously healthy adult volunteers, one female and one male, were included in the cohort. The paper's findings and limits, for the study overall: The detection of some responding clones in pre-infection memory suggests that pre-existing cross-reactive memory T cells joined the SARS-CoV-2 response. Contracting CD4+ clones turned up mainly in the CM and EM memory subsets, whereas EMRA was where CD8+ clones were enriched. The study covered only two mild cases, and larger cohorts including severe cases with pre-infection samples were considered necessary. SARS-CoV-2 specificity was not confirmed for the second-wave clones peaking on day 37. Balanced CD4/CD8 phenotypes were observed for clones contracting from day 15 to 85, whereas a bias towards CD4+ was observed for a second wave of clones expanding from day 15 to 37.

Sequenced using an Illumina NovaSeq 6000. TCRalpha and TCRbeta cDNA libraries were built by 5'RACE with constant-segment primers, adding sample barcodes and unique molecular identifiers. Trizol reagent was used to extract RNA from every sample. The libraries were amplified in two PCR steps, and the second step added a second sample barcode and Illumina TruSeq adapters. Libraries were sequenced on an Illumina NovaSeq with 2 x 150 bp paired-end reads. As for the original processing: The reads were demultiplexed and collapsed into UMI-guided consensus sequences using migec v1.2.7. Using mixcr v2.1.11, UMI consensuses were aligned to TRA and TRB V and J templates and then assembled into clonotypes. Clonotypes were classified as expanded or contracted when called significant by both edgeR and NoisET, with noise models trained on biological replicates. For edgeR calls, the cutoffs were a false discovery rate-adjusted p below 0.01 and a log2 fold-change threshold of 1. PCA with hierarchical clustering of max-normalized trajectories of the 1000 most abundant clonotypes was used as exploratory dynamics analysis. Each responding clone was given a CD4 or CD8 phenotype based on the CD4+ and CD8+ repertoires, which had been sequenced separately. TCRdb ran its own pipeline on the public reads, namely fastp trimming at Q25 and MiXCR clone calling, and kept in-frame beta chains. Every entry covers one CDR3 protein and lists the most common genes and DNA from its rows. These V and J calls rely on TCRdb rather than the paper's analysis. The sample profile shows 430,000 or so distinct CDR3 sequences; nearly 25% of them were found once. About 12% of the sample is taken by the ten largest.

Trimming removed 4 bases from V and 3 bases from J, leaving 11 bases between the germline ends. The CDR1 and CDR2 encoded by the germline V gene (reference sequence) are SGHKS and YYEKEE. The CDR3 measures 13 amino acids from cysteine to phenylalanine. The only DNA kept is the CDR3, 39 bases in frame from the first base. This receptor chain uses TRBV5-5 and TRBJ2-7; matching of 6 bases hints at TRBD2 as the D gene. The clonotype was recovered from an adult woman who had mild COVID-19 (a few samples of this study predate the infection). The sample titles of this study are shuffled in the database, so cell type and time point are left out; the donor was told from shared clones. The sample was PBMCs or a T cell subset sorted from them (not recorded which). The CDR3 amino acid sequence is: CASSGGLLYEQYF. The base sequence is TGTGCCAGCAGCGGAGGGCTACTCTACGAGCAGTACTTC.